A single sample is the source of the 17 T cell receptor beta chains below, sequenced in a study of T cells in Graves' hyperthyroidism and ophthalmopathy. The CDR3 regions of TCR beta were amplified from RNA transcripts. HTBI primers were employed in a first-round RT-PCR of the TCR CDR3. TCRdb recomputed calls from the multiplex PCR reads with MiXCR, one row per CDR3 protein. The sample consists of 650,000 to 800,000 distinct CDR3 sequences, 45% of them appearing once. Sequencing input: peripheral blood or thyroid tissue (not recorded which). Every receptor here comes from an adult man with Graves' disease, either hyperthyroidism or ophthalmopathy (not recorded which).

V gene TRBV2 combines with J gene TRBJ1-2; weak D call: TRBD1 (6 bases). The CDR3 extends over 13 amino acids. Germline CDR1 SNHLY, CDR2 FYNNEI. Trimming removed 4 bases at V and 4 bases at J, with 10 bases between. CDR3 coding DNA: TGTGCCAGCAGTGGGGGCAGGGGCTATGGCTACACCTTC. Protein sequence: CASSGGRGYGYTF.

This chain joins TRBV7-2 and TRBJ2-7; 7 bases align to TRBD2. The CDR3 spans 16 residues. The germline V gene encodes CDR1 SGHTA and CDR2 FQGNSA. The V segment lost 4 bases and the J segment 2 bases; nucleotides outside the gene matches: 11. CDR3 in DNA: TGTGCCAGCAGCTCGAAAGTGACTAGCCCACCCTACGAGCAGTACTTC. It codes for CASSSKVTSPPYEQYF.

The table lists this clonotype with a few counts. The chain employs TRBV10-3 and TRBJ1-2; 9 bases are shared with TRBD1. J was trimmed by 8 bases and V by 10 bases; bases with no gene match: 17. This CDR3 is 15 amino acids long. CDR1 and CDR2 (germline): ENHRY, SYGVKD. CDR3: CASRDRGSGAGGYTF. In DNA form, the CDR3 reads TGTGCCAGCAGAGACAGGGGGTCGGGCGCTGGGGGCTACACCTTC.

At least ten counts were recorded for this clonotype. This chain joins TRBV10-3 and TRBJ2-5; TRBD1 matches 9 bases. The V gene's germline CDR1 is ENHRY and CDR2 SYGVKD. After removal of 2 bases from V and 3 bases from J, the junction contained 4 bases not matched to a gene. The CDR3 length is 15 residues. CDR3 in DNA: TGTGCCATCAGTGAGGACAGGGGGTCCAAAGAGACCCAGTACTTC. This codes for CAISEDRGSKETQYF.

As for this clonotype: Just one base apart from a much larger clone, this may be a read error. The chain joins TRBV20-1 to TRBJ2-5; D is possibly TRBD2 (5 bases). The V end lost 3 bases, the J end lost 14 bases, and 19 bases lay between the germline ends. The CDR3 length is 12 residues. Germline V gives CDR1 DFQATT, CDR2 SNEGSKA (reference sequence). CDR3 nucleotides: TGCAGTGCTAGCGTCGAGGGATACGAGCATTACTTC. It codes for CSASVEGYEHYF.

This chain connects TRBV10-3 to TRBJ2-5, with a tentative D call TRBD2 (6 bases). Germline CDR1 reads ENHRY; CDR2 reads SYGVKD. The ends were cut back, 10 bases at V and 2 bases at J, with 20 bases in the middle. The CDR3 spans 15 residues. The CDR3 sequence is CASSPTWDLQETQYF. CDR3 bases: TGTGCCAGCAGCCCGACTTGGGACTTGCAAGAGACCCAGTACTTC.

This chain joins TRBV7-2 and TRBJ2-2; D gene uncertain. The germline CDR1 and CDR2 sequences are SGHTA and FQGNSA. Trimming stripped 5 bases from V and 2 bases from J, with 12 bases between. The CDR3 length is 15 residues. The CDR3 nucleotides are TGTGCCAGCAGCCAAGACGCTTCAAACACCGGGGAGCTGTTTTTT. It specifies CASSQDASNTGELFF.

This clonotype has at least ten counts. The genes are TRBV2 and TRBJ2-7, with D tentatively TRBD1 (6 bases). V was shortened by 4 bases and J by 4 bases, with 8 bases between the two germline ends. CDR1 SNHLY and CDR2 FYNNEI come from the germline V gene. The CDR3 is made up of 12 amino acids. The CDR3 loop is CASSVTGYEQYF. In DNA form, the CDR3 reads TGTGCCAGCAGTGTAACAGGGTACGAGCAGTACTTC.

This clonotype has a handful of counts. This chain uses TRBV7-6 with TRBJ1-6, with 9 bases matching TRBD1. V shed 2 bases and J 8 bases; nucleotides not matched to a gene: 4. Germline loops: CDR1 SGHVS, CDR2 FNYEAQ. The CDR3 loop spans 15 amino acids. The CDR3 nucleotides are TGTGCCAGCAGCTTACCACAGGGGGCTCATTCACCCCTCCACTTT. It codes for CASSLPQGAHSPLHF.

Regarding this clonotype: At one end, the junction sequence differs from germline, possibly due to a read error. This chain connects TRBV10-2 to TRBJ2-7, with D perhaps matching TRBD1 (6 bases). Germline CDR1 and CDR2: WSHSY and SAAADI. The CDR3 loop spans 14 amino acids. CDR3 protein: CASSQGARGYEQYF. The DNA for the CDR3 is TGTGCCAGCAGCCAAGGGGCCAGGGGCTACGAGCAGTACTTC.

There are many counts of this clonotype. The chain links TRBV12-3 or TRBV12-4 to TRBJ1-5; D perhaps matches TRBD1 (5 bases). The CDR3 loop spans 14 amino acids. Trimming stripped 2 bases from V and 6 bases from J, with 11 bases between. The CDR3 is CASSLLGVSQPQHF. CDR3 nucleotide sequence: TGTGCCAGCAGTTTACTGGGGGTGAGTCAGCCCCAGCATTTT.

This clonotype was counted a single time. The chain carries TRBV20-1 and TRBJ1-5, with D maybe TRBD1 (5 bases). Trimming cost V 7 bases and J 1 base, with 14 bases left between them. Germline lookup yields CDR1 DFQATT and CDR2 SNEGSKA (reference sequence). CDR3 length: 14 residues. The CDR3 loop reads CSDPGTDSNQPQHF. The CDR3, as DNA: TGCAGTGACCCCGGGACGGACAGCAATCAGCCCCAGCATTTT.

This chain connects TRBV15 to TRBJ1-6, with 7 bases fitting TRBD1. The CDR3 has 14 residues. CDR1 is LNHNV and CDR2 is YYDKDF in the germline V gene (reference sequence). Unmatched junction bases numbered 10, after V lost 8 bases and J lost 9 bases. The CDR3 region is CATQGGQALSPLHF. The CDR3 coding sequence is TGTGCCACCCAGGGGGGGCAGGCCCTTTCACCCCTCCACTTT.

The V and J genes are TRBV20-1 and TRBJ1-6, with unresolved D. V was pared by 8 bases and J by 2 bases, with 13 bases between. The germline CDR1 and CDR2 sequences are DFQATT and SNEGSKA (reference sequence). The CDR3 is 14 amino acids. This CDR3 is CSPRGMTYNSPLHF. The CDR3 bases are TGCAGTCCGCGGGGTATGACCTATAATTCACCCCTCCACTTT.

The chain joins TRBV7-2 to TRBJ2-5, with a weak D call TRBD2 (6 bases). Per the germline V gene, CDR1 is SGHTA and CDR2 is FQGNSA. V was cut by 6 bases and J by 0 bases, with 20 bases left in between. The CDR3 totals 17 residues. In DNA, the CDR3 is TGTGCCAGCAGGGATTTGGGGGGTTCTTGGTACCAAGAGACCCAGTACTTC. Its translation is CASRDLGGSWYQETQYF.

The chain links TRBV10-3 to TRBJ2-5; 7 nucleotides line up with TRBD2. V shed 6 bases and J 5 bases; nucleotides not matched to a gene: 9. The CDR3 contains 14 residues. Germline CDR1 ENHRY, CDR2 SYGVKD. CDR3 DNA sequence: TGTGCCATCAGAGCCGGGACTAATGAGGAGACCCAGTACTTC. This codes for CAIRAGTNEETQYF.

As for this clonotype: This likely comes from a read error, as the CDR3 has no conserved phenylalanine or tryptophan at its end. Because the CDR3's place on the DNA is in doubt, the DNA is left out and the CDR3 is given as listed by TCRdb. The J gene is TRBJ1-3, the V gene TRBV20-1; the D call in the table, TRBD1, was not verified against the DNA. Counting both end residues, the CDR3 totals 9 amino acids. Germline V gives CDR1 DFQATT, CDR2 SNEGSKA (reference sequence). The CDR3 sequence is CSAWTGGTT.